These 31 T cell receptor beta chains share one sample of origin, sequenced in a study of OX40 agonist ivuxolimab in advanced cancers. Libraries were prepared through the immunoSEQ multiplex PCR assay. TCRdb stores this immuneACCESS table with in-frame sequences only. Part of the clones is absent; in the studies checked, under half of the shortfall reflects unresolved V genes, and no reason is known for the rest. The sample contains about 38,000 clones, 80% to 90% of them found a single time. Less than 55% of the sample comes from the top ten. The starting material was CD4+ or CD8+ T cells sorted from blood, obtained in a trial of the OX40 agonist ivuxolimab. Source of these receptors: an adult with an advanced solid tumor such as melanoma, head and neck, liver or kidney cancer.

This clone occurred once. The gene calls are TRBV6-1 and TRBJ1-2; D might be TRBD1 (5 bases). The CDR3 has 13 amino acids. CDR1 and CDR2 (germline): MNHNS, SASEGT. V lost 8 bases, J lost 4 bases, and 14 bases lay in between. For the CDR3, the DNA is TGTGCCAGCGGGGGTACTGGTGCCTATGGCTACACCTTC. Translating it yields CASGGTGAYGYTF.

The chain uses TRBV11-2 and TRBJ2-5, with D possibly TRBD1 on 6 matching bases. Looked up from germline, CDR1 is SGHAT and CDR2 is FQNNGV. The CDR3 loop spans 14 amino acids. Trimming pared 1 base from V and 3 bases from J, leaving 9 bases between. The CDR3 loop reads CASSLGGPKETQYF. The DNA for the CDR3 is TGTGCCAGCAGCTTAGGGGGGCCAAAAGAGACCCAGTACTTC.

V usage is TRBV10-3 and J usage is TRBJ2-2, with D possibly TRBD1 on 6 matching bases. This CDR3 contains 17 residues. The germline gives CDR1 ENHRY, CDR2 SYGVKD. Trimming shortened V by 3 bases and J by 4 bases, and 18 bases separated the two germline ends. In nucleotides, the CDR3 is TGTGCCATCAGTGAAGGCAGGGGCCACGCGGGCACCGGGGAGCTGTTTTTT. It codes for CAISEGRGHAGTGELFF.

The V gene is TRBV5-1, the J gene TRBJ2-1, with 8 bases matching TRBD2. Unmatched junction bases numbered 9, after V lost 4 bases and J lost 15 bases. The CDR3 is 12 residues long. The germline gives CDR1 SGHRS, CDR2 YFSETQ. Here the CDR3 reads CASSPDGTSPFF. For the CDR3, the DNA is TGCGCCAGCAGCCCGGACGGGACTAGTCCGTTCTTC.

The chain is built from TRBV4-2 and TRBJ2-2; TRBD1 agrees at 7 bases. V shed 2 bases, J shed 1 base, and the junction held 1 base outside the gene matches. The CDR3 covers 15 residues. The V gene's germline CDR1 is LGHNA and CDR2 YNFKEQ. CDR3 sequence reads: CASSQRQGNTGELFF. The CDR3 nucleotides read TGTGCCAGCAGCCAAAGACAGGGGAACACCGGGGAGCTGTTTTTT.

The chain joins TRBV7-6 to TRBJ2-5; TRBD1 might be the D (6 bases). V lost 1 base and J 3 bases, leaving 9 bases between the germline ends. The CDR3 runs to 14 residues. Germline CDR1 is SGHVS and CDR2 is FNYEAQ. CDR3 amino acids: CASSLGTGKETQYF. The CDR3 nucleotides are TGTGCCAGCAGCTTAGGCACAGGGAAAGAGACCCAGTACTTC.

The CDR3 here is CASSLTDSPVDEQYF. In DNA, the CDR3 is TGCGCCAGCAGCTTGACAGACTCCCCGGTGGACGAGCAGTACTTC. This sequence joins TRBV5-1 and TRBJ2-7; no firm D call. This CDR3 contains 15 residues. Germline V gene sequence: CDR1 SGHRS, CDR2 YFSETQ. Trimming took off 1 base at V and 5 bases at J, with 16 bases between the two ends.

This rearrangement joins TRBV6-5 to TRBJ2-4; D gene uncertain. Germline lookup yields CDR1 MNHEY and CDR2 SVGAGI. The V and J ends lost 4 bases and 0 bases respectively, with 10 bases between them. This CDR3 has 15 residues. CDR3 bases: TGTGCCAGCAGTTCGCTAGACGGAGCCAAAAACATTCAGTACTTC. The encoded protein is CASSSLDGAKNIQYF.

The chain is built from TRBV18 and TRBJ1-4; D is uncertain. CDR1 KGHSH and CDR2 LQKENI come from the germline V gene. Trimming took 0 bases from V and 7 from J, leaving 6 bases between them. The CDR3 contains 13 residues. The CDR3 coding sequence is TGTGCCAGCTCACCACCGGGTTCTGAAAAACTGTTTTTT. Amino acid sequence: CASSPPGSEKLFF.

The rearrangement uses TRBV7-9 and TRBJ2-7, with D hard to call. The germline V and J ends were trimmed by 5 bases and 0 bases, with 5 bases remaining between them. The CDR3 extends over 12 amino acids. In germline, CDR1 is SEHNR, CDR2 FQNEAQ (reference sequence). DNA for the CDR3: TGTGCCAGCAGCGACAACTCCTACGAGCAGTACTTC. Translated: CASSDNSYEQYF.

This rearrangement joins TRBV6-5 to TRBJ2-2; 10 nucleotides agree with TRBD1. Germline V gene lookup returns CDR1 MNHEY and CDR2 SVGAGI. J gave up 6 bases and V 6 bases, and 7 bases lay outside the gene matches. CDR3 length: 15 residues. CDR3 sequence reads: CASSLDRGLAGELFF. DNA of the CDR3: TGTGCCAGCAGCCTAGACAGGGGGCTGGCCGGGGAGCTGTTTTTT.

V is TRBV6-1 and J is TRBJ1-2; D gene unclear. The CDR3 consists of 11 residues. The V end was cut by 6 bases, the J end by 14 bases, with 16 bases between. The germline gives CDR1 MNHNS, CDR2 SASEGT. CDR3 sequence reads: CASSQAGIGTF. For the CDR3, the DNA is TGTGCCAGCAGCCAAGCCGGGATTGGGACCTTC.

CDR3 sequence reads: CASSQEGAGEQFF. The CDR3 nucleotides read TGCGCCAGCAGCCAAGAGGGGGCTGGCGAGCAGTTCTTC. The chain carries TRBV4-3 and TRBJ2-1; D possibly corresponds to TRBD1 (6 bases). V lost 0 bases and J lost 10, with 10 bases in between. The CDR3 sequence is 13 residues long. Germline V gene data show CDR1 as LGHNA and CDR2 as YSLEER.

In this sample, this clone turned up a few times. The chain joins TRBV4-3 to TRBJ2-6, with a possible D match to TRBD2 (6 bases). This CDR3 region has 18 residues. V gave up 1 base and J gave up 0 bases, with 13 bases separating them. CDR1 and CDR2 (germline): LGHNA, YSLEER. Here the CDR3 reads CASSQAEGSASGANVLTF. The CDR3 bases are TGCGCCAGCAGCCAAGCGGAGGGTTCGGCCTCTGGGGCCAACGTCCTGACTTTC.

V and J are TRBV6-1 and TRBJ1-5; 7 bases agree with TRBD1. V gave up 6 bases and J gave up 0 bases; unmatched junction bases: 5. Germline values: CDR1 MNHNS, CDR2 SASEGT. The CDR3 runs to 15 residues. The CDR3 reads CASSGTAYSNQPQHF. For the CDR3, the DNA is TGTGCCAGCAGCGGGACAGCTTATAGCAATCAGCCCCAGCATTTT.

The chain links TRBV4-1 to TRBJ1-2, with D unclear. The germline V gene encodes CDR1 MGHRA and CDR2 YSYEKL. This CDR3 has 15 residues. V was shortened by 0 bases and J by 8 bases, with 16 bases between the two germline ends. CDR3 DNA: TGCGCCAGCAGCCAAGACCGGGTGGGGTATGGGGGCTACACCTTC. Protein product: CASSQDRVGYGGYTF.

The V call is TRBV9, the J call TRBJ2-6; 10 nucleotides align to TRBD1. This CDR3 is built from 17 residues. In germline, CDR1 is SGDLS, CDR2 YYNGEE. V dropped 3 bases and J dropped 2; count of bases not matched to a gene: 5. CDR3 nucleotides: TGTGCCAGCAGCGACCGGGACAGGGGAACTGGGGCCAACGTCCTGACTTTC. It encodes CASSDRDRGTGANVLTF.

The J gene is TRBJ1-6, the V gene TRBV6-5; no definite D call. V was cut by 4 bases and J by 7 bases, with 11 bases left in between. Germline CDR1 reads MNHEY; CDR2 reads SVGAGI. This CDR3 has 14 amino acids. The CDR3 DNA sequence: TGTGCCAGCAGTTCCCCGGACCGGAATTCACCCCTCCACTTT. Its protein product is CASSSPDRNSPLHF.

This chain joins TRBV19 and TRBJ2-1; 10 bases fit TRBD2. Germline trimming cut 5 bases from V and 2 bases from J; bases unmatched to any gene: 3. Germline V gives CDR1 LNHDA, CDR2 SQIVND (reference sequence). This CDR3 spans 15 amino acids. The CDR3, as DNA: TGTGCCAGTAGTTTCCTAGCGGGGGCCTACAATGAGCAGTTCTTC. Protein product: CASSFLAGAYNEQFF.

The chain joins TRBV5-1 to TRBJ1-2, with D unclear. The germline CDR1 and CDR2 sequences are SGHRS and YFSETQ. Trimming left V 7 bases short and J 3 bases short, with 10 bases between. This CDR3 is built from 12 residues. CDR3 sequence: CASLSEDYGYTF. In DNA form, the CDR3 reads TGCGCCAGCTTATCGGAGGACTATGGCTACACCTTC. Based on the CDR3 plus reference TRBV5-1 and TRBJ1-2, the full variable domain is KAGVTQTPRYLIKTRGQQVTLSCSPISGHRSVSWYQQTPGQGLQFLFEYFSETQRNKGNFPGRFSGRQFSNSRSEMNVSTLELGDSALYLCASLSEDYGYTFGSGTRLTVV.

This clone was counted between two and nine times. The chain couples TRBV2 to TRBJ1-1; perhaps TRBD1 as D (5 bases). V was cut by 2 bases and J by 8 bases, with 15 bases left in between. Germline V gene data show CDR1 as SNHLY and CDR2 as FYNNEI. The CDR3 consists of 14 residues. For the CDR3, the DNA is TGTGCCAGCAGTGAAATTGAAAGCGGACAAGAAGCTTTCTTT. It encodes CASSEIESGQEAFF.

The chain employs TRBV29-1 and TRBJ2-7; 10 nucleotides line up with TRBD1. Trimming cost V 1 base and J 5 bases; bases outside gene matches: 5. Germline-derived CDR1 and CDR2 are SQVTM and ANQGSEA. This CDR3 has 14 amino acids. The CDR3 bases are TGCAGCGTTGAAGTGGGGACAGGGGAAAACGAGCAGTACTTC. Its translation is CSVEVGTGENEQYF.

The V and J genes are TRBV13 and TRBJ1-5; D unclear. The CDR3 sequence is 14 residues long. Germline V gives CDR1 PRHDT, CDR2 FYEKMQ (reference sequence). The germline V and J ends were trimmed by 3 bases and 4 bases, with 10 bases remaining between them. CDR3 loop: CASSFRQENQPQHF. The CDR3 bases are TGTGCCAGCAGCTTCAGACAAGAAAATCAGCCCCAGCATTTT.

This clone is a singleton in its sample. V is TRBV28 and J is TRBJ1-2, with 10 bases identical to TRBD1. Germline V gene sequence: CDR1 MDHEN, CDR2 SYDVKM. Unmatched junction bases numbered 7, after V lost 6 bases and J lost 0 bases. CDR3 length: 16 amino acids. The CDR3 DNA sequence: TGTGCCAGCAGCCTATGGGACAGGGGCCCTAACTATGGCTACACCTTC. It translates to CASSLWDRGPNYGYTF.

The CDR3 coding sequence is TGTGCCAGCAGTGAATTGGTAGGGCAGAACACTGAAGCTTTCTTT. Encoded protein: CASSELVGQNTEAFF. The chain combines TRBV2 with TRBJ1-1; D is uncertain. CDR3 length equals 15 residues. Germline loops: CDR1 SNHLY, CDR2 FYNNEI. V gave up 2 bases and J gave up 1 base, with 11 bases separating them. Full variable domain (outside the CDR3, taken from reference TRBV2 and TRBJ1-1): EPEVTQTPSHQVTQMGQEVILRCVPISNHLYFYWYRQILGQKVEFLVSFYNNEISEKSEIFDDQFSVERPDGSNFTLKIRSTKLEDSAMYFCASSELVGQNTEAFFGQGTRLTVV.

The chain carries TRBV23-1 and TRBJ1-1; D is unresolved. TRBV23-1 is given ORF status, its function remaining uncertain. The V and J ends lost 2 bases and 6 bases respectively, with 13 bases between them. CDR3 length: 14 residues. CDR3 loop: CASSQVGPGAEAFF. For the CDR3, the DNA is TGCGCCAGCAGTCAAGTCGGTCCCGGGGCTGAAGCTTTCTTT.

The chain couples TRBV6-5 to TRBJ1-2; D is undetermined. This CDR3 has 15 residues. CDR1 and CDR2 (germline): MNHEY, SVGAGI. V shed 0 bases and J shed 2 bases, with 10 bases lying between them. The CDR3 coding sequence is TGTGCCAGCAGTTACTCACAGATTCCCAACTATGGCTACACCTTC. Amino acids: CASSYSQIPNYGYTF.

V and J are TRBV28 and TRBJ2-7, with 9 bases aligning to TRBD1. The ends lost 4 bases at V and 4 bases at J; junction bases unmatched: 8. Germline-derived CDR1 and CDR2 are MDHEN and SYDVKM. This CDR3 has 15 residues. In nucleotides, the CDR3 is TGTGCCAGCAGTTCCACAGGGGGCCTCAAATACGAGCAGTACTTC. Residues: CASSSTGGLKYEQYF.

The chain has TRBV5-1 and TRBJ2-6; 7 bases agree with TRBD1. The CDR3 extends over 16 amino acids. Germline V gene data show CDR1 as SGHRS and CDR2 as YFSETQ. J lost 0 bases, V lost 3 bases, and 3 bases had no gene match. The CDR3 spells CASSSTGDSGANVLTF. CDR3 coding DNA: TGCGCCAGCAGCTCCACAGGGGACTCTGGGGCCAACGTCCTGACTTTC.

The genes are TRBV6-5 and TRBJ2-1; TRBD2 aligns across 9 bases. V lost 5 bases and J lost 4; bases outside the gene matches: 6. Germline loops: CDR1 MNHEY, CDR2 SVGAGI. CDR3 length: 15 amino acids. The CDR3 DNA reads as TGTGCCAGCAGTCCCCTAGCGGGGATATACAATGAGCAGTTCTTC. The encoded protein is CASSPLAGIYNEQFF.

The chain is built from TRBV27 and TRBJ2-6; D is unclear. The CDR3 sequence is 15 residues long. Germline V gene data show CDR1 as MNHEY and CDR2 as SMNVEV (reference sequence). With 0 bases removed from V and 1 base from J, the gap between germline ends came to 4 bases. For the CDR3, the DNA is TGTGCCAGCAGTTTATCTGCGTCTGGGGCCAACGTCCTGACTTTC. It codes for CASSLSASGANVLTF.